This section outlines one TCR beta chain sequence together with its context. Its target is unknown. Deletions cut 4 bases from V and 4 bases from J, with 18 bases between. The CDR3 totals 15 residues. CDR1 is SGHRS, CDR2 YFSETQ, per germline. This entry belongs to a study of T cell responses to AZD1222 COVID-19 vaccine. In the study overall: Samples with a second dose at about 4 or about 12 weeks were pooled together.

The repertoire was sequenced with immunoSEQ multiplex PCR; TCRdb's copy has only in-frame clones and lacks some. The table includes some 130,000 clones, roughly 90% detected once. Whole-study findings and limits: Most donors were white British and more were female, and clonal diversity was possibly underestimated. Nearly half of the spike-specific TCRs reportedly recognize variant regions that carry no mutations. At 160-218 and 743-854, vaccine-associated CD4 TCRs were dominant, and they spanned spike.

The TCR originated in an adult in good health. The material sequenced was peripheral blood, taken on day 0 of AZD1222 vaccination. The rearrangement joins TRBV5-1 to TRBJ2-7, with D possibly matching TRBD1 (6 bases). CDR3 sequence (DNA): TGCGCCAGCAGCGGACAGCCTTCTGGTGAATACGAGCAGTACTTC. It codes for CASSGQPSGEYEQYF. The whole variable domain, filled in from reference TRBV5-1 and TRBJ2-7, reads KAGVTQTPRYLIKTRGQQVTLSCSPISGHRSVSWYQQTPGQGLQFLFEYFSETQRNKGNFPGRFSGRQFSNSRSEMNVSTLELGDSALYLCASSGQPSGEYEQYFGPGTRLTVT.